This T cell receptor beta chain was obtained from a study of blood T cell repertoires in COVID-19. Across the study: Some COVID-19 samples were acute and others convalescent; all came from the United States, Italy and Spain.

Participants were aged 18 to 89 years from about two dozen US areas. In the original processing: Nucleated cell counts were estimated from reference gene primer amplification. Produced via immunoSEQ multiplex PCR; TCRdb's table is partial and in-frame only. The DNA gave D and trimming, while V, J and clone size come from that table. The sample consists of about 220,000 clones, approximately 90% of them appearing once. The TCR originated in a woman between 40 and 55 years old with acute COVID-19. The sequenced sample consisted of PBMCs or T cells enriched from blood (not recorded which).

The CDR3 DNA is TGTGCCAGCAGTTACGGGCAGGCGAATGGCTACACCTTC. Its translation: CASSYGQANGYTF. The genes are TRBV6-5 and TRBJ1-2; D not resolved. Trimming cost V 2 bases and J 6 bases, with 10 bases left between them. The length of the CDR3 is 13 residues. Germline V gene lookup returns CDR1 MNHEY and CDR2 SVGAGI.